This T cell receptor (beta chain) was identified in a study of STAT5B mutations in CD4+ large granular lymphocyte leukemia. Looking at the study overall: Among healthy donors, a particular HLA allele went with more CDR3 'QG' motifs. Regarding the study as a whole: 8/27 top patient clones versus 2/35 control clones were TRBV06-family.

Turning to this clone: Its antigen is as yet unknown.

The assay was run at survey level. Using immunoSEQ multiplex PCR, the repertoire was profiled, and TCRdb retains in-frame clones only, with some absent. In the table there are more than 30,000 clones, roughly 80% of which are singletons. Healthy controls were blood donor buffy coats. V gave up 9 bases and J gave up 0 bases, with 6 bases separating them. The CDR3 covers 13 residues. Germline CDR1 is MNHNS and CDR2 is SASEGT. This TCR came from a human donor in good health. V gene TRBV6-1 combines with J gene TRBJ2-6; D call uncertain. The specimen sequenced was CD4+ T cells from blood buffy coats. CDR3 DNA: TGTGCCAGGAAGAGCTCTGGGGCCAACGTCCTGACTTTC. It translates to CARKSSGANVLTF.